This paragraph reports one TCR beta chain. This entry is derived from a study of blood T cell repertoires in COVID-19. Using immunoSEQ multiplex PCR, the repertoire was profiled, and TCRdb retains in-frame clones only, with some absent. The data hold 250,000 to 300,000 clones, with 87% observed a single time. The CDR3 is 16 residues long. V lost 5 bases, J lost 0 bases, and 14 bases lay in between. Germline V lookup: CDR1 LNHNV, CDR2 YYDKDF (reference sequence). The chain links TRBV15 to TRBJ2-1; a possible D gene is TRBD2 (6 bases). The specimen sequenced was peripheral blood. This clonotype originated in a woman in her fifties or sixties who had recovered from COVID-19. The CDR3 nucleotides read TGTGCCACCAGCGGGGGGAGTTTGAGCTCCTACAATGAGCAGTTCTTC. This translates into CATSGGSLSSYNEQFF.